This TCR beta chain appears in the sequencing data of a study of response to subunit inactivated influenza vaccine. V shed 4 bases and J shed 0 bases, with 8 bases lying between them. Germline V gene lookup returns CDR1 SGHTA and CDR2 FQGNSA. The CDR3 is made up of 14 amino acids. Details on this clonotype: Its specificity is not known.

Findings and caveats of the study: New T cells are recruited in small numbers by each seasonal influenza vaccination, according to the authors' suggestion.

TCRdb itself ran the RT-PCR reads through MiXCR, one entry per CDR3 protein. The sample consists of about 570,000 distinct CDR3 sequences, approximately 12% of them appearing once. V usage is TRBV7-2 and J usage is TRBJ2-3, with unresolved D. This TCR came from a man aged 45-65 years who received an inactivated influenza vaccine. Sequenced material: PBMCs from blood, taken on the day of vaccination. In nucleotides, the CDR3 is TGTGCCAGCAGCTACCTGATGAGCACAGATACGCAGTATTTT. Amino acid sequence: CASSYLMSTDTQYF.